These 27 T cell receptor beta chains were all obtained from the same sample, sequenced in a study of blood T cell repertoires in COVID-19. Some clones are missing from TCRdb's copy, which holds only in-frame ones; the method was immunoSEQ multiplex PCR. Found here are 180,000 or so clones, 60% to 80% of them singletons; the top ten hold around 15%. The sample was PBMCs or T cells enriched from blood (not recorded which). The source is a man aged 55 to 69 who had been exposed to COVID-19.

This clone showed up just a few times. The J gene is TRBJ1-3, the V gene TRBV27, with D unclear. The V and J ends lost 1 base and 3 bases respectively, with 7 bases between them. CDR1 is MNHEY, CDR2 SMNVEV, per germline (reference sequence). The CDR3 is 14 residues long. CDR3 region: CASSLFAGGNTIYF. The CDR3 DNA reads TGTGCCAGCAGTTTATTCGCAGGTGGAAACACCATATATTTT.

This clone appeared a few times. The V gene is TRBV29-1, the J gene TRBJ2-1, with 9 bases matching TRBD2. Germline trimming cut 6 bases from V and 10 bases from J; bases unmatched to any gene: 7. The CDR3 is made up of 12 amino acids. Germline CDR1 SQVTM, CDR2 ANQGSEA. The DNA for the CDR3 is TGCAGCGTCGTTAGCGGGAGCGGCGAGCAGTTCTTC. Amino acids: CSVVSGSGEQFF.

V usage is TRBV5-1 and J usage is TRBJ1-2; 10 bases match TRBD1. V dropped 4 bases and J dropped 4; count of bases not matched to a gene: 1. This CDR3 region has 13 residues. Germline V gene lookup returns CDR1 SGHRS and CDR2 YFSETQ. The CDR3 DNA is TGCGCCAGCAGCGGGACAGGGGTCTATGGCTACACCTTC. Encoded protein: CASSGTGVYGYTF.

This clone was seen a handful of times. The J gene is TRBJ2-7, the V gene TRBV4-2; D possibly corresponds to TRBD1 (5 bases). Between the trimmed V and J ends, which lost 3 bases and 3 bases, there was a span of 21 bases. The CDR3 is 17 amino acids. Germline values: CDR1 LGHNA, CDR2 YNFKEQ. The CDR3 nucleotides read TGTGCCAGCAGCCACTTGGCGTTTGGGGCAGATAGCTACGAGCAGTACTTC. Protein product: CASSHLAFGADSYEQYF.

The chain has TRBV25-1 and TRBJ2-1; D gene ambiguous. The CDR3 consists of 12 residues. Germline values: CDR1 MGHDK, CDR2 SYGVNS. V lost 9 bases and J lost 6, with 12 bases in between. The CDR3 DNA reads as TGTGCCAGGACTCCCTTACGCAATGAGCAGTTCTTC. Its translation is CARTPLRNEQFF.

This chain links TRBV29-1 with TRBJ2-5; D call uncertain. V lost 5 bases, J lost 1 base, and 8 bases lay in between. The CDR3 totals 12 residues. Per the germline V gene, CDR1 is SQVTM and CDR2 is ANQGSEA. DNA of the CDR3: TGCAGCGTTCACGTCGGCCAAGAGACCCAGTACTTC. It codes for CSVHVGQETQYF.

This clone was seen a handful of times. This chain uses TRBV9 with TRBJ2-1; 10 nucleotides agree with TRBD2. Germline V CDR1 and CDR2: SGDLS, YYNGEE. The CDR3 is made up of 15 amino acids. V lost 3 bases to trimming and J lost 9 bases; unmatched junction nucleotides: 9. CDR3 nucleotides: TGTGCCAGCAGCGGGGGGAGCGGGAGGGCCCCTGAGCAGTTCTTC. Its translation is CASSGGSGRAPEQFF.

This clone was seen a single time. The chain combines TRBV19 with TRBJ2-1; 7 bases are a match to TRBD2. V was pared by 6 bases and J by 2 bases, with 10 bases of the junction left unmatched. CDR1 is LNHDA, CDR2 SQIVND, per germline (reference sequence). The CDR3 extends over 16 amino acids. CDR3 residues: CASSVGLVWPYNEQFF. The CDR3, as DNA: TGTGCCAGTAGCGTTGGACTAGTTTGGCCCTACAATGAGCAGTTCTTC. Variable domain in full (rest from reference TRBV19 and TRBJ2-1): DGGITQSPKYLFRKEGQNVTLSCEQNLNHDAMYWYRQDPGQGLRLIYYSQIVNDFQKGDIAEGYSVSREKKESFPLTVTSAQKNPTAFYLCASSVGLVWPYNEQFFGPGTRLTVL.

The genes are TRBV19 and TRBJ2-7; 12 bases align to TRBD2. The V and J ends lost 4 bases and 0 bases, in that order; junction bases with no gene match: 10. CDR1 is LNHDA and CDR2 is SQIVND in the germline V gene (reference sequence). The CDR3 totals 18 residues. The CDR3 loop is CASSTPPVTSGGSYEQYF. The CDR3 nucleotides are TGTGCCAGTAGTACCCCCCCTGTGACTAGCGGGGGCTCCTACGAGCAGTACTTC. Supplemented by reference TRBV19 and TRBJ2-7, the full variable domain reads DGGITQSPKYLFRKEGQNVTLSCEQNLNHDAMYWYRQDPGQGLRLIYYSQIVNDFQKGDIAEGYSVSREKKESFPLTVTSAQKNPTAFYLCASSTPPVTSGGSYEQYFGPGTRLTVT.

The chain combines TRBV29-1 with TRBJ2-5; weak D call: TRBD2 (7 bases). The CDR3 contains 15 residues. V was trimmed by 2 bases and J by 1 base, leaving 14 bases between them. Germline V CDR1 and CDR2: SQVTM, ANQGSEA. The CDR3 nucleotides are TGCAGCGTTGAAAAGGGGGGGCCGGCCCAAGAGACCCAGTACTTC. Amino acids: CSVEKGGPAQETQYF.

V usage is TRBV28 and J usage is TRBJ2-1; 7 bases line up with TRBD1. V shed 10 bases, J shed 7 bases, and the junction held 10 bases outside the gene matches. Germline CDR1 reads MDHEN; CDR2 reads SYDVKM. This CDR3 contains 13 residues. CDR3 residues: CAITGAMRNEQFF. CDR3 bases: TGTGCCATAACAGGGGCGATGAGGAATGAGCAGTTCTTC.

The gene calls are TRBV28 and TRBJ2-1, with TRBD2 matching 7 bases. From germline, CDR1 is MDHEN and CDR2 SYDVKM. This CDR3 has 11 residues. V shed 6 bases, J shed 12 bases, and the junction held 5 bases outside the gene matches. CDR3 bases: TGTGCCAGCAGCCGGGGGGTTGTGCAGTTCTTC. This sequence encodes CASSRGVVQFF.

CDR3 sequence (DNA): TGTGCCAGCAGTCCCCGTTTGACAGGGCTCTACACTGAAGCTTTCTTT. This gives the protein CASSPRLTGLYTEAFF. The rearrangement uses TRBV6-2 or TRBV6-3 and TRBJ1-1; 7 bases align to TRBD1. CDR3 size: 16 residues. Germline values: CDR1 MNHEY, CDR2 SVGEGT. The ends lost 5 bases at V and 3 bases at J; junction bases unmatched: 12.

This chain connects TRBV13 to TRBJ2-7; D remains unclear. Trimming pared 5 bases from V and 6 bases from J, leaving 11 bases between. Germline V lookup: CDR1 PRHDT, CDR2 FYEKMQ (reference sequence). The CDR3 sequence is 12 residues long. The chain's CDR3 is CASSPGPGEQYF. The CDR3 nucleotides are TGTGCCAGCAGCCCAGGCCCCGGCGAGCAGTACTTC.

In its sample, this clone was seen many times. The CDR3 region has the DNA TGTGCCAGCAGCTTAGGAGGGACTGGAACTGAAGCTTTCTTT. Translated: CASSLGGTGTEAFF. The chain carries TRBV7-3 and TRBJ1-1, with a weak D call TRBD1 (5 bases). This CDR3 is 14 amino acids long. Germline V gives CDR1 SGHTA, CDR2 FQGTGA. V lost 2 bases, J lost 5 bases, and 12 bases lay in between.

This chain uses TRBV28 with TRBJ1-1; 8 bases fit TRBD1. The V segment lost 3 bases and the J segment 5 bases; nucleotides outside the gene matches: 2. The CDR3 covers 13 residues. Germline V gene data show CDR1 as MDHEN and CDR2 as SYDVKM. CDR3 in amino acids: CASSLDRVTEAFF. Here the CDR3 DNA reads TGTGCCAGCAGTTTGGACAGGGTAACTGAAGCTTTCTTT.

The chain carries TRBV12-3 or TRBV12-4 and TRBJ1-1; a possible D gene is TRBD1 (5 bases). The V gene lost 6 bases and the J gene lost 3 bases, with 11 bases spanning the gap. CDR3 length equals 13 residues. CDR3 loop: CASRVVGDTEAFF. The DNA of the CDR3 is TGTGCCAGCAGGGTGGTAGGGGACACTGAAGCTTTCTTT.

V and J are TRBV7-8 and TRBJ1-6, with 7 nucleotides matching TRBD1. CDR1 and CDR2 from the germline V gene are SGHVS and FQNEAQ. V lost 1 base and J lost 8; bases outside the gene matches: 5. This CDR3 has 15 amino acids. Written as DNA, the CDR3 is TGTGCCAGCAGCTTAGAGGCAGGGGGTTATTCACCCCTCCACTTT. Amino acid sequence: CASSLEAGGYSPLHF.

CDR3: CASSSPQGARGANVLTF. CDR3 sequence (DNA): TGTGCCAGTAGTTCCCCCCAGGGGGCGCGCGGGGCCAACGTCCTGACTTTC. The chain combines TRBV19 with TRBJ2-6; 8 bases agree with TRBD1. CDR3 length: 17 amino acids. The V gene end was trimmed by 5 bases and the J gene end by 4 bases; junction bases not matched to a gene: 10. The V gene's germline CDR1 is LNHDA and CDR2 SQIVND (reference sequence).

The chain joins TRBV7-8 to TRBJ2-1; perhaps TRBD1 as D (5 bases). V was shortened by 2 bases and J by 9 bases, with 11 bases between the two germline ends. The CDR3 runs to 13 residues. From germline, CDR1 is SGHVS and CDR2 FQNEAQ. The CDR3 spells CASSLLQGGEQFF. The CDR3 DNA follows: TGTGCCAGCAGCTTATTGCAGGGCGGTGAGCAGTTCTTC.

This sequence joins TRBV11-2 and TRBJ1-5, with D possibly matching TRBD1 (6 bases). The CDR3 spans 14 residues. Germline V CDR1 and CDR2: SGHAT, FQNNGV. V gave up 1 base and J gave up 6 bases, with 10 bases separating them. The CDR3 nucleotides are TGTGCCAGCAGCTTAGTAGGGGGTGGTCAGCCCCAGCATTTT. As protein: CASSLVGGGQPQHF.

V usage is TRBV3-1 (or the pseudogene TRBV3-2) and J usage is TRBJ2-1; D perhaps matches TRBD2 (5 bases). The length of the CDR3 is 15 residues. The germline V and J ends were trimmed by 0 bases and 3 bases, with 9 bases remaining between them. CDR1 and CDR2 (germline): LGHDT, YNNKEL (reference sequence). This chain's CDR3 is CASSQDPGGYNEQFF. The CDR3 DNA reads as TGTGCCAGCAGCCAAGACCCAGGAGGCTACAATGAGCAGTTCTTC.

The chain employs TRBV30 and TRBJ1-5; D possibly corresponds to TRBD1 (6 bases). The germline V gene has CDR1 GTSNPN and CDR2 SVGIG (reference sequence). Trimming took off 1 base at V and 1 base at J, with 11 bases between the two ends. CDR3 length: 15 residues. CDR3 sequence (DNA): TGTGCCTGGAGTGCCGGGGGGCCGAGCAATCAGCCCCAGCATTTT. This encodes CAWSAGGPSNQPQHF. Variable domain in full (rest from reference TRBV30 and TRBJ1-5): SQTIHQWPATLVQPVGSPLSLECTVEGTSNPNLYWYRQAAGRGLQLLFYSVGIGQISSEVPQNLSASRPQDRQFILSSKKLLLSDSGFYLCAWSAGGPSNQPQHFGDGTRLSIL.

The V call is TRBV4-3, the J call TRBJ2-3; a possible D gene is TRBD1 (6 bases). CDR3 length: 14 residues. Germline CDR1 LGHNA, CDR2 YSLEER. Trimming took 1 base from V and 5 from J, leaving 10 bases between them. The CDR3 region is CASSQAGVGDTQYF. In nucleotides, the CDR3 is TGCGCCAGCAGCCAAGCAGGGGTAGGAGATACGCAGTATTTT.

The chain uses TRBV2 and TRBJ1-1; 7 positions match TRBD1. The CDR3 extends over 13 amino acids. Per the germline V gene, CDR1 is SNHLY and CDR2 is FYNNEI. V shed 6 bases, J shed 4 bases, and the junction held 5 bases outside the gene matches. For the CDR3, the DNA is TGTGCCAGCAGCTACAGGGGCGGCACTGAAGCTTTCTTT. As protein: CASSYRGGTEAFF. Drawing the rest from reference TRBV2 and TRBJ1-1, the complete variable domain is EPEVTQTPSHQVTQMGQEVILRCVPISNHLYFYWYRQILGQKVEFLVSFYNNEISEKSEIFDDQFSVERPDGSNFTLKIRSTKLEDSAMYFCASSYRGGTEAFFGQGTRLTVV.

This clone was recorded once. This chain joins TRBV10-3 and TRBJ1-2; 8 bases are shared with TRBD1. The CDR3 length is 15 residues. V dropped 3 bases and J dropped 3; count of bases not matched to a gene: 6. CDR1 ENHRY and CDR2 SYGVKD come from the germline V gene. CDR3 loop: CAISEPGQADYGYTF. In DNA form, the CDR3 reads TGTGCCATCAGTGAACCGGGACAGGCCGACTATGGCTACACCTTC.

The chain joins TRBV4-1 to TRBJ1-1, with TRBD1 matching over 9 bases. J was trimmed by 4 bases and V by 4 bases; bases with no gene match: 13. From germline, CDR1 is MGHRA and CDR2 YSYEKL. There are 17 residues in the CDR3. The CDR3 DNA reads TGCGCCAGCAGCCCCATCCCGGGACAGGGAGGTGGCACTGAAGCTTTCTTT. This encodes CASSPIPGQGGGTEAFF.